Following are 23 T cell receptor beta chains from one sample sequenced in a study of cytomegalovirus exposure and HLA in healthy donors. The PCR had 60 Vbeta and 13 Jbeta primers. TCRdb keeps only in-frame clones here, not all; method: immunoSEQ multiplex PCR. Seen here are over 75,000 clones, about 76% observed once, and the top ten hold around 7%. The sequencing input was PBMCs. The receptors originated from a man aged 35 to 55 in good health and CMV-seropositive.

The J gene is TRBJ2-1, the V gene TRBV7-3, with D possibly TRBD2 on 6 matching bases. The length of the CDR3 is 15 residues. Germline V lookup: CDR1 SGHTA, CDR2 FQGTGA. V gave up 3 bases and J gave up 0 bases, with 9 bases separating them. The CDR3 DNA is TGTGCCAGCAGCTTGGGCGGGACCTCCTACAATGAGCAGTTCTTC. Its protein is CASSLGGTSYNEQFF.

V gene TRBV15 combines with J gene TRBJ2-1, with a weak D call TRBD1 (5 bases). Germline CDR1 LNHNV, CDR2 YYDKDF (reference sequence). The V and J ends lost 1 base and 1 base respectively, with 8 bases between them. The CDR3 is made up of 15 amino acids. The CDR3, as DNA: TGTGCCACCAGCAGAGCGCAGGGATCCTACAATGAGCAGTTCTTC. Its translation is CATSRAQGSYNEQFF.

The chain employs TRBV6-5 and TRBJ2-1; 7 bases line up with TRBD1. V was pared by 1 base and J by 6 bases, with 3 bases of the junction left unmatched. The CDR3 sequence is 14 residues long. The germline CDR1 and CDR2 sequences are MNHEY and SVGAGI. In DNA form, the CDR3 reads TGTGCCAGCAGTTACTTGACAGGGTTCAATGAGCAGTTCTTC. The encoded protein is CASSYLTGFNEQFF.

About this clone: Its ends do not fully match the called genes, so a read error is possible. V gene TRBV28 combines with J gene TRBJ1-4, with 10 bases identical to TRBD1. The CDR3 is 18 residues long. Germline V gene data show CDR1 as MDHEN and CDR2 as SYDVKM. The CDR3 nucleotides are TGTGCCACCAGTTTTTCCGGGACAGGGGAATGGATGGATGAAAAACTGTTTTTT. This translates into CATSFSGTGEWMDEKLFF. Complete variable domain (other parts from reference TRBV28 and TRBJ1-4): DVKVTQSSRYLVKRTGEKVFLECVQDMDHENMFWYRQDPGLGLRLIYFSYDVKMKEKGDIPEGYSVSREKKERFSLILESASTNQTSMYLCATSFSGTGEWMDEKLFFGSGTQLSVL.

The V and J genes are TRBV9 and TRBJ1-5; 10 bases map to TRBD1. Germline assignment: CDR1 SGDLS and CDR2 YYNGEE. J lost 6 bases, V lost 0 bases, and 3 bases had no gene match. The CDR3 contains 15 residues. In DNA, the CDR3 is TGTGCCAGCAGCGTAGAAGGGACAGGGGTTCAGCCCCAGCATTTT. This codes for CASSVEGTGVQPQHF.

J is TRBJ2-2 and V is TRBV10-3; D call uncertain. The CDR3 has 11 amino acids. The germline CDR1 and CDR2 sequences are ENHRY and SYGVKD. Trimming took off 10 bases at V and 1 base at J, with 4 bases between the two ends. CDR3 sequence reads: CATMNTGELFF. The CDR3 nucleotides are TGTGCCACAATGAACACCGGGGAGCTGTTTTTT.

The chain combines TRBV15 with TRBJ2-7, with TRBD1 identical over 8 bases. The CDR3 is 14 residues long. V was pared by 3 bases and J by 3 bases, with 4 bases of the junction left unmatched. Per germline, CDR1 LNHNV and CDR2 YYDKDF (reference sequence). DNA of the CDR3: TGTGCCACCAGCAGTGACAGGGGAGGCTACGAGCAGTACTTC. Protein: CATSSDRGGYEQYF.

The chain combines TRBV5-4 with TRBJ1-6; perhaps TRBD1 as D (6 bases). V dropped 4 bases and J dropped 10 bases, with 18 bases sitting between them. CDR1 and CDR2 from the germline V gene are SGHNT and YYREEE (reference sequence). This CDR3 region has 15 residues. The DNA for the CDR3 is TGTGCCAGCAGCCCGGCAGGGGCGATAGGCTCACCCCTCCACTTT. This codes for CASSPAGAIGSPLHF. Full variable domain (rest looked up from reference TRBV5-4 and TRBJ1-6): ETGVTQSPTHLIKTRGQQVTLRCSSQSGHNTVSWYQQALGQGPQFIFQYYREEENGRGNFPPRFSGLQFPNYSSELNVNALELDDSALYLCASSPAGAIGSPLHFGNGTRLTVT.

The V and J genes are TRBV19 and TRBJ1-6; 8 bases agree with TRBD1. The V gene end was trimmed by 5 bases and the J gene end by 5 bases; junction bases not matched to a gene: 11. This CDR3 region has 17 residues. CDR1 is LNHDA, CDR2 SQIVND, per germline (reference sequence). The CDR3 DNA is TGTGCCAGTAGTCTCCGACAGGGGTCTTTCAATAATTCACCCCTCCACTTT. The encoded protein is CASSLRQGSFNNSPLHF.

The chain recombines TRBV10-3 with TRBJ2-1; the match to TRBD2 covers 13 bases. The CDR3 runs to 15 residues. The junction had 2 bases not matched to a gene; V was cut back by 4 bases and J by 5 bases. The germline V gene encodes CDR1 ENHRY and CDR2 SYGVKD. As DNA, the CDR3 is TGTGCCATCAGTGGGACTAGCGGGAGCCACAATGAGCAGTTCTTC. Its protein is CAISGTSGSHNEQFF.

The V gene is TRBV9, the J gene TRBJ1-1; D remains unclear. This CDR3 region has 16 residues. Trimming stripped 4 bases from V and 0 bases from J, with 16 bases between. CDR1 is SGDLS, CDR2 YYNGEE, per germline. The CDR3 here is CASSTTASAMNTEAFF. CDR3 sequence (DNA): TGTGCCAGCAGCACCACGGCGAGCGCTATGAACACTGAAGCTTTCTTT.

The rearrangement uses TRBV5-1 and TRBJ2-5; the match to TRBD2 covers 9 bases. The CDR3 loop spans 14 amino acids. Germline CDR1 SGHRS, CDR2 YFSETQ. V lost 7 bases and J lost 5; bases outside the gene matches: 9. CDR3 in DNA: TGCGCCAGCTCGCCTAGCGGGGTGGGGGAGACCCAGTACTTC. Its protein is CASSPSGVGETQYF.

The gene calls are TRBV19 and TRBJ1-5, with D perhaps TRBD1 (5 bases). Germline-derived CDR1 and CDR2 are LNHDA and SQIVND (reference sequence). Trimming stripped 5 bases from V and 0 bases from J, with 14 bases between. The CDR3 is 16 residues long. The CDR3, as DNA: TGTGCCAGTAGTGTCGACAGTACTAATAGCAATCAGCCCCAGCATTTT. Amino acid sequence: CASSVDSTNSNQPQHF.

This clone was detected a few times. V and J are TRBV5-1 and TRBJ2-7; the D is unclear. Germline-derived CDR1 and CDR2 are SGHRS and YFSETQ. This CDR3 contains 14 residues. Between the trimmed V and J ends, which lost 0 bases and 0 bases, there was a span of 7 bases. CDR3 in DNA: TGCGCCAGCAGCTTGGATCTGAGCTCCTACGAGCAGTACTTC. Translation gives CASSLDLSSYEQYF.

The chain uses TRBV9 and TRBJ2-1; 7 nucleotides line up with TRBD1. This CDR3 spans 12 amino acids. V was pared by 3 bases and J by 9 bases, with 3 bases of the junction left unmatched. Looked up from germline, CDR1 is SGDLS and CDR2 is YYNGEE. This CDR3 is CASSGQGSEQFF. Written as DNA, the CDR3 is TGTGCCAGCAGCGGACAGGGATCTGAGCAGTTCTTC.

The J gene is TRBJ2-7, the V gene TRBV15; tentatively, D is TRBD1 (6 bases). V lost 0 bases, J lost 0 bases, and 15 bases lay in between. The CDR3 runs 17 residues. The germline V gene encodes CDR1 LNHNV and CDR2 YYDKDF (reference sequence). The chain's CDR3 is CATSRDYLQGSSYEQYF. The CDR3 coding sequence is TGTGCCACCAGCAGAGATTATCTCCAGGGGAGCTCCTACGAGCAGTACTTC.

The chain links TRBV27 to TRBJ2-5; 11 bases agree with TRBD2. V dropped 2 bases and J dropped 4; count of bases not matched to a gene: 9. This CDR3 is built from 17 residues. The V gene's germline CDR1 is MNHEY and CDR2 SMNVEV (reference sequence). The CDR3 DNA reads as TGTGCCAGCAGTTTAAAGTCTAGCGGGAGGTTTGTAGAGACCCAGTACTTC. As protein: CASSLKSSGRFVETQYF.

The rearrangement links TRBV9 to TRBJ1-1; TRBD1 matches at 7 bases. Germline trimming cut 0 bases from V and 8 bases from J; bases unmatched to any gene: 7. This CDR3 contains 14 residues. Germline-derived CDR1 and CDR2 are SGDLS and YYNGEE. CDR3 bases: TGTGCCAGCAGCGTAGGACAGGGCGGATCAGAAGCTTTCTTT. This translates into CASSVGQGGSEAFF.

The chain carries TRBV28 and TRBJ1-1, with D possibly matching TRBD1 (5 bases). Trimming removed 4 bases from V and 4 bases from J, with 13 bases in between. This CDR3 has 14 residues. The germline CDR1 and CDR2 sequences are MDHEN and SYDVKM. CDR3 sequence: CASSSPGLGTEAFF. CDR3 nucleotides: TGTGCCAGCAGTTCGCCAGGGTTGGGCACTGAAGCTTTCTTT.

The chain carries TRBV9 and TRBJ2-1; 7 nucleotides match TRBD2. With V trimmed by 4 bases and J by 9 bases, 10 bases remained unmatched. The CDR3 extends over 14 amino acids. Germline values: CDR1 SGDLS, CDR2 YYNGEE. In DNA form, the CDR3 reads TGTGCCAGCAGCATCCGGGACCGGGAGGTTGAGCAGTTCTTC. Its translation is CASSIRDREVEQFF.

This clone was detected a few times. V usage is TRBV6-1 and J usage is TRBJ1-5, with TRBD1 identical over 8 bases. The V segment lost 4 bases and the J segment 5 bases; nucleotides outside the gene matches: 4. The CDR3 length is 14 residues. In germline, CDR1 is MNHNS, CDR2 SASEGT. The CDR3 protein is CASSGTGLDQPQHF. The CDR3 coding sequence is TGTGCCAGCAGTGGGACAGGGTTGGATCAGCCCCAGCATTTT.

This sequence joins TRBV18 and TRBJ2-5; 12 bases align to TRBD2. Per germline, CDR1 KGHSH and CDR2 LQKENI. The CDR3 is made up of 23 amino acids. After removal of 5 bases from V and 5 bases from J, the junction contained 30 bases not matched to a gene. The CDR3 DNA follows: TGTGCCAGCTCAGCGACAGGGGAGCGAAGTCGACTAGCGGGGGCCACCCCGTTTGAGACCCAGTACTTC. It codes for CASSATGERSRLAGATPFETQYF.

DNA for the CDR3: TGTGCCAGCAGCGTAGACGGGGGGGAGAGGAATGAGCAGTTCTTC. It codes for CASSVDGGERNEQFF. The chain carries TRBV9 and TRBJ2-1, with 8 positions matching TRBD2. The CDR3 extends over 15 amino acids. The germline V gene encodes CDR1 SGDLS and CDR2 YYNGEE. V lost 0 bases, J lost 7 bases, and 6 bases stayed unmatched.